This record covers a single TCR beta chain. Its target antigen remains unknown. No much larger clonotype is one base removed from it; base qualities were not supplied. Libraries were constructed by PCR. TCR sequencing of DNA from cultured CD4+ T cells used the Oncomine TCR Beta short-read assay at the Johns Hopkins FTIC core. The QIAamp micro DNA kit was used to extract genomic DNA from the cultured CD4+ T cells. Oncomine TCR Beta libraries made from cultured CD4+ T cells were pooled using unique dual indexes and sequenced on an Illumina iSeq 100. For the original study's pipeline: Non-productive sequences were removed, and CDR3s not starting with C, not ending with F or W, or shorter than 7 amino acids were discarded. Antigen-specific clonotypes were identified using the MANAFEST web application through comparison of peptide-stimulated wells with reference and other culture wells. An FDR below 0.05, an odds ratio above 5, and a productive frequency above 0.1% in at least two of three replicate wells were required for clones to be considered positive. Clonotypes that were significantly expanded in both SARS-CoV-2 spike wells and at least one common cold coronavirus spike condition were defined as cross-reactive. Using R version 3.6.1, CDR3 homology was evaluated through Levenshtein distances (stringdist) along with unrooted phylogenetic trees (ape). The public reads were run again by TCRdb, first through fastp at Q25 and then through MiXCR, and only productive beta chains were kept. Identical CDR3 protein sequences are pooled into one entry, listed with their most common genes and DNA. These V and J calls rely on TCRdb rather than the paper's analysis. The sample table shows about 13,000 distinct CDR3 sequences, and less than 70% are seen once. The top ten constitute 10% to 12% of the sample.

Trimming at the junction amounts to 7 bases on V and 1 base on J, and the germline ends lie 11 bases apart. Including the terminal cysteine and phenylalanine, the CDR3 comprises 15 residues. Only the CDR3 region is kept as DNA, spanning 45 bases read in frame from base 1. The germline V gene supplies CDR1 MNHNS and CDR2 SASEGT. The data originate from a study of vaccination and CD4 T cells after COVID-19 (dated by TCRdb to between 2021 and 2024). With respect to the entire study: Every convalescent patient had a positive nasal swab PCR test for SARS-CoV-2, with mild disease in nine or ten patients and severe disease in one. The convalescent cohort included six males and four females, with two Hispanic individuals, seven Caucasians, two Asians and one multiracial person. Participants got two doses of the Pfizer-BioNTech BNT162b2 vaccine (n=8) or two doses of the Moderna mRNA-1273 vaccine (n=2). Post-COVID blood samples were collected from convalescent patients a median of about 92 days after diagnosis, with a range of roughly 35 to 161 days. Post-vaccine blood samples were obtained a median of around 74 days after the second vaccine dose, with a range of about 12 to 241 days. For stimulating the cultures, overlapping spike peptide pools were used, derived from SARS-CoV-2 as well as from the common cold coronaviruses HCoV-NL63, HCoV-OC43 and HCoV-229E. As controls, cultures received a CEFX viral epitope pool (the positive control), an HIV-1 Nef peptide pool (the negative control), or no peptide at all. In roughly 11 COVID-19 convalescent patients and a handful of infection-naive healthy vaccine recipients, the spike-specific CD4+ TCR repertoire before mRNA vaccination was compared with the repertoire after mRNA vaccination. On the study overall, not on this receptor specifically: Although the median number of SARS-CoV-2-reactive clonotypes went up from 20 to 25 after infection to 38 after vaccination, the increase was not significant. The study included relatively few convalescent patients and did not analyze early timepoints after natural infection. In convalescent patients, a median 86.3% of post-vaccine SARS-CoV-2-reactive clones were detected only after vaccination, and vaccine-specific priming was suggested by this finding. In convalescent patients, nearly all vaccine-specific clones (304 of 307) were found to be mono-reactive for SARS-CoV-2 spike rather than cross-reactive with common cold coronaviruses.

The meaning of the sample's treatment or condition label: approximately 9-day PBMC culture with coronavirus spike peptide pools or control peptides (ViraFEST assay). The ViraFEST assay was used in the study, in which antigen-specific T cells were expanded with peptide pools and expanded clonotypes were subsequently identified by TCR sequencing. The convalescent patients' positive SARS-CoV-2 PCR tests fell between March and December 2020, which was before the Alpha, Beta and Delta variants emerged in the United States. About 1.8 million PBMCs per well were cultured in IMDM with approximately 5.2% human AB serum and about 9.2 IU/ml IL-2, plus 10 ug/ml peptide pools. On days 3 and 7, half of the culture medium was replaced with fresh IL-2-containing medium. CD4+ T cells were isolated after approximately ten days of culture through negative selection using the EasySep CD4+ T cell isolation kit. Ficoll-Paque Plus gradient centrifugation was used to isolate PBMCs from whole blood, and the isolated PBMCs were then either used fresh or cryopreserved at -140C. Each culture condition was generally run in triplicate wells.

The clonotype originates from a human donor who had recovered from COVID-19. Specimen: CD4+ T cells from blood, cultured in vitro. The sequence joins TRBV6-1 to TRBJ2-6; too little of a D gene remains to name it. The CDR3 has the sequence CASTLRGSGANVLTF. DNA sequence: TGTGCCAGCACCCTCAGAGGATCTGGGGCCAACGTCCTGACTTTC.